The present T cell receptor beta chain was sequenced within a study of T cell clonality in common variable immunodeficiency. Study-level results: In common variable immunodeficiency, TCR beta chains reportedly carried fewer deletions and N-nucleotide insertions. Authors noted CVID clonality's cause needs subpopulation repertoire sequencing.

Per germline, CDR1 LGHNA and CDR2 YNFKEQ. This CDR3 region has 14 residues. Assay: immunoSEQ multiplex PCR; the TCRdb copy retains only in-frame clones and omits some. The sample yields about 81,000 clones, without any singletons. At least ten counts were recorded for this clone. Its antigen remains unidentified. At one end the junction does not follow the germline gene, possibly because of a read error. Sequencing ends 3 residues short of the CDR3 end; the germline J gene provides the rest. What was sequenced was peripheral blood mononuclear cells. This TCR came from a person between 18 and 75 years old in good health. The rearrangement uses TRBV4-2 and TRBJ1-6; D ambiguous. The sequenced part of the CDR3 DNA is TGCGCCAGCAGCCAACACTCCTATAATTCACCC. Translating it yields CASSQHSYNSP. The whole CDR3 is CASSQHSYNSPLHF.